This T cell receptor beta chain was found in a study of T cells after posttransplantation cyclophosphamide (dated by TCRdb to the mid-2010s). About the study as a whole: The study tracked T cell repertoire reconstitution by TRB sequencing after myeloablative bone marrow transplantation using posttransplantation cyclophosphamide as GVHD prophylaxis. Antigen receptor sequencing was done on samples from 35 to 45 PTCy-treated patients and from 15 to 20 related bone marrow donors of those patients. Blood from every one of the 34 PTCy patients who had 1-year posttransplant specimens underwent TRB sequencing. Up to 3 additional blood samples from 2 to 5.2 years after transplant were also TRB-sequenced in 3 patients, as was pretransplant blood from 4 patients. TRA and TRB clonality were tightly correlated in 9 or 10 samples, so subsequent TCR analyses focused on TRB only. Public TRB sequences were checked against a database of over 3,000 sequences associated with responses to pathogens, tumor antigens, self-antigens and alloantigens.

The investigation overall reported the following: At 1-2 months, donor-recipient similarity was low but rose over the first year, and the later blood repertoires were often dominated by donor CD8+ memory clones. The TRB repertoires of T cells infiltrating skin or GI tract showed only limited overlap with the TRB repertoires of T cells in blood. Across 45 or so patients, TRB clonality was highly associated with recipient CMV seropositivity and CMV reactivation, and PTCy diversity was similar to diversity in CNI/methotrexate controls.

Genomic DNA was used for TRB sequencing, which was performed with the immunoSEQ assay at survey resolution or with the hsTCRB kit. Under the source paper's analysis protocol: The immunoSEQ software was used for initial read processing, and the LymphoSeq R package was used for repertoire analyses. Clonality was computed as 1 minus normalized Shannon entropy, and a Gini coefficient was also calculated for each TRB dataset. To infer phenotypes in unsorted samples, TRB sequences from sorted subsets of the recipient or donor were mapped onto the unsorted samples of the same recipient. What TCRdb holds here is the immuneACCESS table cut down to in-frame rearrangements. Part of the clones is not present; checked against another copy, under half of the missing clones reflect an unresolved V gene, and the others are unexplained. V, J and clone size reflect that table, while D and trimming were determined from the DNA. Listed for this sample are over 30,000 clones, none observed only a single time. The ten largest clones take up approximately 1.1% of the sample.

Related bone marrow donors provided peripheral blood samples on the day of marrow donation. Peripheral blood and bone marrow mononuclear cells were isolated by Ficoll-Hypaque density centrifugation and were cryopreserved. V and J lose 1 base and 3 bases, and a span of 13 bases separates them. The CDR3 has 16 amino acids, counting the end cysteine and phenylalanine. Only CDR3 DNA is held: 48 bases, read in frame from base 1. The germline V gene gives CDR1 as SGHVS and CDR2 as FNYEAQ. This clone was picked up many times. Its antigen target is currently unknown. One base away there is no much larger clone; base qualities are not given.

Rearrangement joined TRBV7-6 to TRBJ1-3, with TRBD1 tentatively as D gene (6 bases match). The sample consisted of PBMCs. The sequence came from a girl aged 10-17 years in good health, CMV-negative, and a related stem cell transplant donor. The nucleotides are TGTGCCAGCAGCTTAGAGAGAGGGGGTTATGGAAACACCATATATTTT. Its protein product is CASSLERGGYGNTIYF. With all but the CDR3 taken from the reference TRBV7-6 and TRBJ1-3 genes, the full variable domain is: GAGVSQSPRYKVTKRGQDVALRCDPISGHVSLYWYRQALGQGPEFLTYFNYEAQQDKSGLPNDRFSAERPEGSISTLTIQRTEQRDSAMYRCASSLERGGYGNTIYFGEGSWLTVV.